The entry that follows covers one T cell receptor beta chain sequence. Study processing details: From reference gene primer amplification, estimates of nucleated cell counts were derived. Measured with immunoSEQ multiplex PCR; TCRdb has only the in-frame clones, and not every one. V and J calls plus clone size are reproduced from that table; the DNA served to infer D and trimming. The sample yields 150,000 or so clones, about 85% seen once. This entry is derived from a study of blood T cell repertoires in COVID-19. Across the study: Some COVID-19 samples were acute and others convalescent; all came from the United States, Italy and Spain. Sources were T cells, B-cell-depleted T cells, or PBMCs; the material itself was cDNA or gDNA.

This TCR came from a human donor in a cohort sampled during active COVID-19. The sample was peripheral blood.

The chain's CDR3 is CSVEAAGGFTDTQYF. Here the CDR3 DNA reads TGCAGCGTTGAGGCCGCGGGGGGCTTCACAGATACGCAGTATTTT. V gene TRBV29-1 combines with J gene TRBJ2-3, with 8 bases lining up with TRBD2. V shed 3 bases and J 2 bases; nucleotides not matched to a gene: 7. Germline CDR1 and CDR2: SQVTM and ANQGSEA. This CDR3 comprises 15 residues.